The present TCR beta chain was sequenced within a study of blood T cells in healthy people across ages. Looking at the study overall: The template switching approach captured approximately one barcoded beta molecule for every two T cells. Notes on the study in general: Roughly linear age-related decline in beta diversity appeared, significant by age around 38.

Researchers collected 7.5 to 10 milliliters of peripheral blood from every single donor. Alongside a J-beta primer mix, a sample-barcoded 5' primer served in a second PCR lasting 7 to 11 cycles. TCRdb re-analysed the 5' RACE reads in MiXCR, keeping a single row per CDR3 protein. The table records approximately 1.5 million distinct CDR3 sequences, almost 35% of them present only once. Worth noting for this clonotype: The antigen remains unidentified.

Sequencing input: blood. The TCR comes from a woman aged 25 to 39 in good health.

The CDR3 loop reads CASSRMDSTDTQYF. As DNA, the CDR3 is TGTGCCAGCAGCCGAATGGACAGCACAGATACGCAGTATTTT. This chain joins TRBV3-1 and TRBJ2-3; D unresolved. The germline CDR1 and CDR2 sequences are LGHDT and YNNKEL (reference sequence). The ends were cut back, 4 bases at V and 0 bases at J, with 8 bases in the middle. This CDR3 spans 14 amino acids.